Below, one T cell receptor (beta chain) is given with its context. V shed 6 bases and J shed 0 bases, with 14 bases lying between them. Germline CDR1 and CDR2: MNHEY and SMNVEV (reference sequence). This CDR3 is built from 15 residues. The TCRbeta library was prepared with unique molecular identifiers. TCRdb re-derived calls from the PCR reads in MiXCR, one entry per CDR3 protein. The profile shows approximately 420,000 distinct CDR3 sequences, 11% of them singletons. These data belong to a study of T-cell reconstitution after alpha-beta-depleted transplantation in children. The sequence came from a human donor who donated a stem cell graft to a child with acute myeloid leukemia. The chain uses TRBV27 and TRBJ1-1, with a tentative D call TRBD1 (6 bases). The sequencing here drew on PBMCs from the stem cell graft donor, taken from the stem cell graft. DNA of the CDR3: TGTGCCAGCAGCCGGAACAGGGCACTGAACACTGAAGCTTTCTTT. Residues: CASSRNRALNTEAFF.